The sample holds a few counts of the clone carrying this T cell receptor beta chain. The data were obtained in a study of blood T cell repertoires in COVID-19. Study overall: Italy, Spain and the United States were the sources of the convalescent and acute COVID-19 samples. Sample material is recorded as cDNA or gDNA derived from T cells, B-cell-depleted T cells, or PBMCs.

Sequencing used immunoSEQ multiplex PCR; TCRdb keeps in-frame clones, though not all of them. The top ten clones hold around 5.1% of a sample with about 220,000 clones, 75% to 90% of them seen once. There are 14 residues in the CDR3. Germline loops: CDR1 SGHNT, CDR2 YYREEE (reference sequence). With 10 bases clipped from V and 5 bases from J, the junction kept 9 bases outside the gene matches. Sequenced input: peripheral blood. The receptor was isolated from a human donor in a cohort sampled during active COVID-19. The gene calls are TRBV5-4 and TRBJ2-3; 11 positions match TRBD2. CDR3 nucleotide sequence: TGTGCCTGGGGGCTAGCGGGAGGTGTAGATACGCAGTATTTT. It codes for CAWGLAGGVDTQYF.